One and the same sample provided the 24 T cell receptor beta chains below, sequenced in a study of OX40 agonist ivuxolimab in advanced cancers. TCRdb keeps only in-frame clones here, not all; method: immunoSEQ multiplex PCR. The repertoire holds about 58,000 clones, with approximately 80% as singletons. The sample was CD4+ or CD8+ T cells sorted from blood, taken in a trial of the OX40 agonist ivuxolimab. The receptors derive from an adult with an advanced solid tumor such as melanoma, head and neck, liver or kidney cancer.

This clone was observed a few times. CDR3 nucleotide sequence: TGCGCCAGCAGCCGGAGGGCCACAGATACGCAGTATTTT. It translates to CASSRRATDTQYF. This chain links TRBV5-1 with TRBJ2-3, with a possible D match to TRBD2 (6 bases). The germline gives CDR1 SGHRS, CDR2 YFSETQ. Deletions cut 4 bases from V and 2 bases from J, with 8 bases between. The CDR3 is 13 residues long. Based on the CDR3 plus reference TRBV5-1 and TRBJ2-3, the full variable domain is KAGVTQTPRYLIKTRGQQVTLSCSPISGHRSVSWYQQTPGQGLQFLFEYFSETQRNKGNFPGRFSGRQFSNSRSEMNVSTLELGDSALYLCASSRRATDTQYFGPGTRLTVL.

With regard to this clone: The junction shows a germline mismatch at one end, possibly a read error. The J gene is TRBJ2-7, the V gene TRBV5-4; 10 positions match TRBD2. CDR1 and CDR2 from the germline V gene are SGHNT and YYREEE (reference sequence). CDR3 size: 13 residues. CDR3: CASSQTSGSEQYF. CDR3 in DNA: TGCGCCAGCAGCCAGACTAGCGGGTCCGAGCAGTACTTC.

This clone was found once. One end of the junction does not line up with germline, which may come from a read error. V is TRBV7-6 and J is TRBJ2-3, with D perhaps matching TRBD1 or TRBD2 (5 bases each). Germline-derived CDR1 and CDR2 are SGHVS and FNYEAQ. The CDR3 runs 12 residues. In nucleotides, the CDR3 is TGTGCCAGCAGCCTAGCCGGGACCGCGCAGTATTTT. Its translation is CASSLAGTAQYF.

In its sample, this clone was seen a few times. The chain carries TRBV6-5 and TRBJ2-7; D perhaps matches TRBD2 (6 bases). V was pared by 5 bases and J by 6 bases, with 20 bases between. Germline V CDR1 and CDR2: MNHEY, SVGAGI. CDR3 length: 15 residues. CDR3 nucleotides: TGTGCCAGCAGTCTACTGGCGGAGGGCCTGTCCGAGCAGTACTTC. This translates into CASSLLAEGLSEQYF.

This rearrangement joins TRBV7-8 to TRBJ1-1; 7 bases map to TRBD1. The germline gives CDR1 SGHVS, CDR2 FQNEAQ. This CDR3 is 14 amino acids long. Losses at the gene ends were 2 bases for V and 4 bases for J; bases not matched to a gene: 4. CDR3 sequence (DNA): TGTGCCAGCAGCTTACCAGGGGGGGTCACTGAAGCTTTCTTT. Its translation: CASSLPGGVTEAFF.

This clone appeared once. The V and J genes are TRBV7-9 and TRBJ1-1; a weak D match, TRBD1 (5 bases). The V gene's germline CDR1 is SEHNR and CDR2 FQNEAQ (reference sequence). There are 17 residues in the CDR3. The V gene lost 2 bases and the J gene lost 1 base, with 17 bases spanning the gap. CDR3 DNA: TGTGCCAGCAGCTTAAGATCTGGGGACCCATCGAACACTGAAGCTTTCTTT. Translated, it gives CASSLRSGDPSNTEAFF.

V and J are TRBV5-1 and TRBJ2-3; 14 positions match TRBD2. The V and J ends lost 4 bases and 3 bases, in that order; junction bases with no gene match: 4. Germline CDR1 reads SGHRS; CDR2 reads YFSETQ. The CDR3 sequence is 16 residues long. The CDR3 DNA follows: TGCGCCAGCAGCCCCGGGACTAGCGGGAGAACAGATACGCAGTATTTT. Translated, it gives CASSPGTSGRTDTQYF.

The rearrangement uses TRBV9 and TRBJ2-1; 7 bases agree with TRBD2. Germline V gene sequence: CDR1 SGDLS, CDR2 YYNGEE. V shed 0 bases and J 7 bases; nucleotides not matched to a gene: 7. The CDR3 totals 15 residues. The CDR3 here is CASSVDPGGLNEQFF. The CDR3 nucleotides read TGTGCCAGCAGCGTAGATCCGGGAGGACTGAATGAGCAGTTCTTC.

The CDR3 is CASGAGTQPYNEQFF. CDR3 nucleotides: TGCGCCAGCGGGGCGGGAACCCAACCCTACAATGAGCAGTTCTTC. The genes are TRBV4-1 and TRBJ2-1; D possibly corresponds to TRBD2 (6 bases). Germline CDR1 and CDR2: MGHRA and YSYEKL. The CDR3 has 15 residues. V gave up 8 bases and J gave up 2 bases, with 16 bases separating them.

This chain joins TRBV7-2 and TRBJ2-1; 7 bases map to TRBD2. The CDR3 is 14 amino acids. Trimming took 5 bases from V and 5 from J; bases not matched to a gene: 6. Germline V CDR1 and CDR2: SGHTA, FQGNSA. CDR3 residues: CASSPTREDNEQFF. The DNA of the CDR3 is TGTGCCAGCAGCCCTACCCGGGAGGACAATGAGCAGTTCTTC.

V and J are TRBV30 and TRBJ2-1; the match to TRBD1 covers 7 bases. The CDR3 is 13 residues long. With V trimmed by 3 bases and J by 9 bases, 8 bases remained unmatched. CDR1 GTSNPN and CDR2 SVGIG come from the germline V gene (reference sequence). The CDR3 protein is CAWSRWTGLEQFF. In nucleotides, the CDR3 is TGTGCCTGGAGCAGGTGGACAGGCCTTGAGCAGTTCTTC.

This chain joins TRBV13 and TRBJ1-5, with 10 bases matching TRBD1. The V and J ends lost 0 bases and 6 bases, in that order; junction bases with no gene match: 8. CDR1 and CDR2 (germline): PRHDT, FYEKMQ (reference sequence). This CDR3 is built from 17 residues. CDR3 bases: TGTGCCAGCAGCTTAGGCGTGGGACAGGGGATGAGTCAGCCCCAGCATTTT. This translates into CASSLGVGQGMSQPQHF.

The chain is built from TRBV7-9 and TRBJ1-2; D is ambiguous. Deletions cut 5 bases from V and 4 bases from J, with 17 bases between. This CDR3 region has 15 residues. Germline V gene data show CDR1 as SEHNR and CDR2 as FQNEAQ (reference sequence). DNA of the CDR3: TGTGCCAGCAGCCAAGATTTGGCAGCAGTCTATGGCTACACCTTC. As protein: CASSQDLAAVYGYTF.

The J gene is TRBJ2-1, the V gene TRBV28; D possibly corresponds to TRBD1 (5 bases). Germline assignment: CDR1 MDHEN and CDR2 SYDVKM. The CDR3 covers 13 residues. V lost 7 bases and J lost 3, with 10 bases in between. The DNA for the CDR3 is TGTGCCAGCAAGGCACAGGTCTACAATGAGCAGTTCTTC. It specifies CASKAQVYNEQFF.

This chain joins TRBV7-2 and TRBJ1-2; weak D call: TRBD1 (6 bases). This CDR3 is 12 amino acids long. Trimming left V 5 bases short and J 4 bases short, with 8 bases between. Looked up from germline, CDR1 is SGHTA and CDR2 is FQGNSA. CDR3 loop: CASSTQGYGYTF. The CDR3 bases are TGTGCCAGCAGCACACAGGGCTATGGCTACACCTTC.

The chain links TRBV19 to TRBJ2-7, with 16 bases matching TRBD2. Germline loops: CDR1 LNHDA, CDR2 SQIVND (reference sequence). The CDR3 extends over 14 amino acids. The ends lost 4 bases at V and 13 bases at J; junction bases unmatched: 7. CDR3 protein: CASSTGLAGGPIYF. The CDR3 nucleotides are TGTGCCAGTAGTACGGGACTAGCGGGAGGGCCTATTTACTTC.

This clone has just one count. The chain combines TRBV19 with TRBJ1-1, with unresolved D. Germline CDR1 LNHDA, CDR2 SQIVND (reference sequence). This CDR3 region has 13 residues. V was pared by 2 bases and J by 1 base, with 5 bases between. CDR3 loop: CASSITGNTEAFF. The CDR3 bases are TGTGCCAGTAGTATAACGGGGAACACTGAAGCTTTCTTT.

V gene TRBV20-1 combines with J gene TRBJ2-7; no clear D. The CDR3 has 11 amino acids. Per the germline V gene, CDR1 is DFQATT and CDR2 is SNEGSKA (reference sequence). V lost 6 bases, J lost 4 bases, and 10 bases lay in between. In DNA form, the CDR3 reads TGCAGTGCCTTCCGTAGATACGAGCAGTACTTC. Protein: CSAFRRYEQYF.

The chain couples TRBV7-3 to TRBJ2-3; D is uncertain. This CDR3 spans 12 amino acids. V lost 5 bases to trimming and J lost 6 bases, with 9 bases between them. The germline V gene has CDR1 SGHTA and CDR2 FQGTGA. The CDR3 DNA sequence: TGTGCCAGCAGCGTCAGCCACGATACGCAGTATTTT. This encodes CASSVSHDTQYF.

This chain connects TRBV29-1 to TRBJ2-6, with D unresolved. This CDR3 spans 11 amino acids. Trimming stripped 7 bases from V and 6 bases from J, with 7 bases between. The germline gives CDR1 SQVTM, CDR2 ANQGSEA. The CDR3 nucleotides are TGCAGCGATGGGTTGGCCAACGTCCTGACTTTC. This translates into CSDGLANVLTF.

For the CDR3, the DNA is TGTGCCAGCAGTAGACAGGGCAGGTCCAACTATGGCTACACCTTC. It specifies CASSRQGRSNYGYTF. The V gene is TRBV2, the J gene TRBJ1-2; 7 bases fit TRBD1. The CDR3 contains 15 residues. Unmatched junction bases numbered 8, after V lost 5 bases and J lost 2 bases. Germline assignment: CDR1 SNHLY and CDR2 FYNNEI. The whole variable domain, remainder taken from reference TRBV2 and TRBJ1-2, is EPEVTQTPSHQVTQMGQEVILRCVPISNHLYFYWYRQILGQKVEFLVSFYNNEISEKSEIFDDQFSVERPDGSNFTLKIRSTKLEDSAMYFCASSRQGRSNYGYTFGSGTRLTVV.

The chain carries TRBV27 and TRBJ2-7, with a possible D match to TRBD2 (7 bases). V lost 8 bases, J lost 1 base, and 15 bases lay in between. CDR3 size: 14 residues. Germline V gene sequence: CDR1 MNHEY, CDR2 SMNVEV (reference sequence). CDR3 nucleotide sequence: TGTGCCAGCCTTTGGGGGGGCCGATCCTACGAGCAGTACGTC. This codes for CASLWGGRSYEQYV.

The genes are TRBV11-2 and TRBJ2-7; TRBD2 aligns across 11 bases. V trimming: 4 bases; J trimming: 5 bases; junction bases outside the gene matches: 13. CDR3 size: 17 residues. CDR1 and CDR2 from the germline V gene are SGHAT and FQNNGV. The CDR3 nucleotides read TGTGCCAGCAGCTCCCAGCGCACTAGCGGGAGTTTGGACGAGCAGTACTTC. Its protein product is CASSSQRTSGSLDEQYF.

The V and J genes are TRBV15 and TRBJ1-1, with D perhaps TRBD1 (6 bases). Germline V gene sequence: CDR1 LNHNV, CDR2 YYDKDF (reference sequence). This CDR3 comprises 14 residues. Trimming stripped 2 bases from V and 1 base from J, with 8 bases between. CDR3 in amino acids: CATSRWGANTEAFF. Written as DNA, the CDR3 is TGTGCCACCAGCAGATGGGGGGCGAACACTGAAGCTTTCTTT.